One and the same sample provided the 21 T cell receptor beta chains below, sequenced in a study of blood T cell repertoires in COVID-19. The table came from immunoSEQ multiplex PCR; TCRdb's copy has only in-frame clones and leaves some out. The data show around 250,000 clones, more than 70% seen once. Material for sequencing was peripheral blood. These receptors all come from a woman between 18 and 29 years old with acute or convalescent COVID-19.

The chain combines TRBV5-1 with TRBJ2-7, with TRBD1 identical over 8 bases. The CDR3 extends over 15 amino acids. The V and J ends lost 4 bases and 0 bases, in that order; junction bases with no gene match: 6. Germline V gene sequence: CDR1 SGHRS, CDR2 YFSETQ. The CDR3 DNA sequence: TGCGCCAGCAGCGTGTCAGGGGGCTACTCCTACGAGCAGTACTTC. Amino acids: CASSVSGGYSYEQYF.

The chain carries TRBV4-3 and TRBJ2-1, with D possibly matching TRBD1 (6 bases). The ends were cut back, 3 bases at V and 0 bases at J, with 12 bases in the middle. The CDR3 contains 16 residues. Germline lookup yields CDR1 LGHNA and CDR2 YSLEER. The CDR3 reads CASSQFLGGSYNEQFF. The CDR3 region has the DNA TGCGCCAGCAGCCAGTTTTTAGGGGGCTCCTACAATGAGCAGTTCTTC.

This chain uses TRBV3-1 (or the pseudogene TRBV3-2) with TRBJ1-5; possible D gene TRBD1, 5 bases. The CDR3 loop spans 16 amino acids. The germline CDR1 and CDR2 sequences are LGHDT and YNNKEL (reference sequence). V was trimmed by 0 bases and J by 6 bases, leaving 15 bases between them. CDR3 protein: CASSQDAGVRRQPQHF. The DNA for the CDR3 is TGTGCCAGCAGCCAAGATGCGGGGGTTAGGCGTCAGCCCCAGCATTTT.

The rearrangement links TRBV5-4 to TRBJ1-6; possible D gene TRBD1, 5 bases. CDR3 length equals 16 residues. V was cut by 6 bases and J by 0 bases, with 13 bases left in between. Germline values: CDR1 SGHNT, CDR2 YYREEE (reference sequence). This CDR3 is CASTNLGGSYNSPLHF. The DNA of the CDR3 is TGTGCCAGCACCAACCTCGGGGGCTCCTATAATTCACCCCTCCACTTT.

The chain uses TRBV28 and TRBJ2-7; 13 bases align to TRBD2. The CDR3 runs to 15 residues. V dropped 9 bases and J dropped 3; count of bases not matched to a gene: 8. Germline V CDR1 and CDR2: MDHEN, SYDVKM. CDR3 sequence: CASKPLAGGIYEQYF. The CDR3 coding sequence is TGTGCCAGTAAGCCACTAGCGGGAGGGATCTACGAGCAGTACTTC.

The chain employs TRBV29-1 and TRBJ2-3; TRBD2 matches 7 bases. Germline loops: CDR1 SQVTM, CDR2 ANQGSEA. V was pared by 8 bases and J by 1 base, with 12 bases of the junction left unmatched. The CDR3 totals 15 residues. In nucleotides, the CDR3 is TGCAGCACGCGACGGGGGGTTTTCGGCACAGATACGCAGTATTTT. Protein sequence: CSTRRGVFGTDTQYF.

The genes are TRBV15 and TRBJ2-3; 7 bases align to TRBD2. Germline trimming cut 3 bases from V and 6 bases from J; bases unmatched to any gene: 9. Germline V gene sequence: CDR1 LNHNV, CDR2 YYDKDF (reference sequence). The CDR3 is made up of 15 amino acids. The CDR3 sequence: CATSRGLTALDTQYF. The CDR3 DNA reads TGTGCCACCAGCAGGGGACTAACGGCTCTCGATACGCAGTATTTT. Based on the CDR3 plus reference TRBV15 and TRBJ2-3, the full variable domain is DAMVIQNPRYQVTQFGKPVTLSCSQTLNHNVMYWYQQKSSQAPKLLFHYYDKDFNNEADTPDNFQSRRPNTSFCFLDIRSPGLGDTAMYLCATSRGLTALDTQYFGPGTRLTVL.

The chain is built from TRBV27 and TRBJ2-1; perhaps TRBD1 as D (5 bases). Germline V CDR1 and CDR2: MNHEY, SMNVEV (reference sequence). The CDR3 length is 14 residues. The V end was cut by 1 base, the J end by 6 bases, with 10 bases between. Here the CDR3 DNA reads TGTGCCAGCAGTTTATGGGGCGACGGCAATGAGCAGTTCTTC. Its translation is CASSLWGDGNEQFF.

V and J are TRBV9 and TRBJ2-7, with D tentatively TRBD2 (5 bases). Germline CDR1 and CDR2: SGDLS and YYNGEE. The CDR3 has 18 residues. The ends were cut back, 0 bases at V and 1 base at J, with 20 bases in the middle. CDR3 region: CASSVGGSAGRFSYEQYF. The CDR3 coding sequence is TGTGCCAGCAGCGTAGGCGGGTCAGCCGGGCGTTTTTCCTACGAGCAGTACTTC.

Only a few counts were recorded for this clone. V gene TRBV6-2 or TRBV6-3 combines with J gene TRBJ2-1, with 9 bases that match TRBD2. The junction had 3 bases not matched to a gene; V was cut back by 1 base and J by 14 bases. Looked up from germline, CDR1 is MNHEY and CDR2 is SVGEGT. There are 12 residues in the CDR3. Written as DNA, the CDR3 is TGTGCCAGCAGTTACTTCGAGCGGGAGGAGTTCTTC. Translation: CASSYFEREEFF.

The V call is TRBV3-1 (or the pseudogene TRBV3-2), the J call TRBJ2-7, with TRBD2 identical over 7 bases. The CDR3 contains 14 residues. The germline V gene has CDR1 LGHDT and CDR2 YNNKEL (reference sequence). V was clipped by 4 bases and J by 2 bases; unmatched bases: 5. CDR3 coding DNA: TGTGCCAGCAGCCCCCGGGGAGGGCCCTACGAGCAGTACTTC. Protein: CASSPRGGPYEQYF.

This chain joins TRBV11-2 and TRBJ2-6; D ambiguous. CDR3 length equals 16 residues. The germline V and J ends were trimmed by 5 bases and 4 bases, with 15 bases remaining between them. CDR1 SGHAT and CDR2 FQNNGV come from the germline V gene. The CDR3 reads CASSLTNVPGANVLTF. The CDR3 DNA reads TGTGCCAGCAGCCTCACAAATGTACCCGGGGCCAACGTCCTGACTTTC.

The V gene is TRBV5-1, the J gene TRBJ2-5; D possibly corresponds to TRBD2 (5 bases). The germline V and J ends were trimmed by 1 base and 7 bases, with 14 bases remaining between them. CDR3 length equals 14 residues. Germline CDR1 reads SGHRS; CDR2 reads YFSETQ. CDR3 loop: CASSLSVGEGTQYF. The CDR3 region has the DNA TGCGCCAGCAGCTTGTCTGTTGGTGAGGGGACCCAGTACTTC.

This clone appeared once. This chain connects TRBV25-1 to TRBJ1-2; maybe TRBD1 (6 bases). The CDR3 is made up of 13 amino acids. V was pared by 4 bases and J by 8 bases, with 14 bases between. CDR1 is MGHDK, CDR2 SYGVNS, per germline. The CDR3, as DNA: TGTGCCAGCAGTGTACAGGGCCCTTGGGGCTACACCTTC. Its translation is CASSVQGPWGYTF.

The chain couples TRBV7-8 to TRBJ2-7; a weak D match, TRBD2 (6 bases). V lost 5 bases and J lost 2, with 16 bases in between. This CDR3 has 15 amino acids. Germline loops: CDR1 SGHVS, CDR2 FQNEAQ. The DNA of the CDR3 is TGTGCCAGCAGCCCAGGAAGTGGAGGGGCCTACGAGCAGTACTTC. It yields the protein CASSPGSGGAYEQYF.

The V gene is TRBV20-1, the J gene TRBJ2-1; 9 bases agree with TRBD2. CDR1 DFQATT and CDR2 SNEGSKA come from the germline V gene (reference sequence). The CDR3 runs 16 residues. J was trimmed by 6 bases and V by 3 bases; bases with no gene match: 12. As DNA, the CDR3 is TGCAGTGCTAGTGATCTAGCGGGATGGGGTTCCAATGAGCAGTTCTTC. Amino acid sequence: CSASDLAGWGSNEQFF.

The chain carries TRBV7-2 and TRBJ2-5; 7 positions agree with TRBD1. Germline CDR1 reads SGHTA; CDR2 reads FQGNSA. CDR3 size: 13 residues. V lost 5 bases, J lost 0 bases, and 0 bases stayed unmatched. This CDR3 is CASSQGDQETQYF. The CDR3 DNA follows: TGTGCCAGCAGCCAGGGGGACCAAGAGACCCAGTACTTC.

This clone was found many times. V and J are TRBV7-3 and TRBJ2-2; 8 nucleotides line up with TRBD1. J lost 1 base, V lost 4 bases, and 8 bases had no gene match. This CDR3 has 17 amino acids. The germline gives CDR1 SGHTA, CDR2 FQGTGA. The CDR3 loop reads CASSYDIGQGNTGELFF. CDR3 bases: TGTGCCAGCAGCTACGACATCGGACAGGGGAACACCGGGGAGCTGTTTTTT.

This clone was picked up one time. The rearrangement joins TRBV27 to TRBJ1-1, with D unresolved. From germline, CDR1 is MNHEY and CDR2 SMNVEV (reference sequence). The CDR3 consists of 17 residues. Between the trimmed V and J ends, which lost 0 bases and 0 bases, there was a span of 14 bases. The CDR3 DNA reads TGTGCCAGCAGTTTATCTCTTCGAACAGCAATGAACACTGAAGCTTTCTTT. This codes for CASSLSLRTAMNTEAFF.

The chain employs TRBV25-1 and TRBJ1-1; 9 nucleotides line up with TRBD1. In germline, CDR1 is MGHDK, CDR2 SYGVNS. V dropped 6 bases and J dropped 4; count of bases not matched to a gene: 3. The CDR3 runs to 13 residues. CDR3 nucleotides: TGTGCCAGCAGGAAACAGGGGGCCACTGAAGCTTTCTTT. As protein: CASRKQGATEAFF.

The DNA for the CDR3 is TGTGCCAGTAGTGGGCGACGGTCCTATGGCTACACCTTC. Protein sequence: CASSGRRSYGYTF. The chain is built from TRBV19 and TRBJ1-2; no definite D call. Germline V gene lookup returns CDR1 LNHDA and CDR2 SQIVND (reference sequence). The CDR3 length is 13 residues. Trimming stripped 5 bases from V and 4 bases from J, with 11 bases between.